Following are 24 T cell receptor beta chains from one sample sequenced in a study of T cell repertoires in cytomegalovirus infection. These TCRs' antigens remain unknown. TCRdb redid the calling of the reads with MiXCR, one entry per CDR3 protein. The table lists 650,000 to 900,000 distinct CDR3 sequences, over 25% of them singletons. Sequenced material: cultured CD8+ T cells from PBMCs, taken from culture after CMV antigen stimulation. The receptor source for this set is a human donor in good health (CMV status not recorded). Some clones in this sample may be carry-over from other donors' samples.

This clonotype is a singleton in its sample. This chain uses TRBV24-1 with TRBJ2-2; D call uncertain. Germline lookup yields CDR1 KGHDR and CDR2 SFDVKD. The CDR3 covers 16 residues. The ends were cut back, 3 bases at V and 1 base at J, with 11 bases in the middle. CDR3 protein: CATSDSPRRNTGELFF. CDR3 sequence (DNA): TGTGCCACCAGTGATAGCCCCAGGAGGAACACCGGGGAGCTGTTTTTT.

This clonotype was detected a few times. This rearrangement joins TRBV9 to TRBJ2-3, with D tentatively TRBD2 (6 bases). The V end lost 0 bases, the J end lost 4 bases, and 15 bases lay between the germline ends. Germline CDR1 SGDLS, CDR2 YYNGEE. The CDR3 is 16 amino acids. The CDR3 is CASSVGRGGFADTQYF. The CDR3, as DNA: TGTGCCAGCAGCGTAGGTAGAGGAGGGTTCGCAGATACGCAGTATTTT.

This clonotype showed up just a few times. The V gene is TRBV4-1, the J gene TRBJ2-3; 7 positions match TRBD1. This CDR3 region has 14 residues. Germline loops: CDR1 MGHRA, CDR2 YSYEKL. With V trimmed by 3 bases and J by 3 bases, 3 bases remained unmatched. DNA for the CDR3: TGCGCCAGCAGCCATACAGGGGAAACAGATACGCAGTATTTT. It specifies CASSHTGETDTQYF.

This clonotype was seen only a few times. V gene TRBV7-9 combines with J gene TRBJ1-1; TRBD1 aligns across 7 bases. The length of the CDR3 is 15 residues. The germline gives CDR1 SEHNR, CDR2 FQNEAQ (reference sequence). V trimming: 2 bases; J trimming: 11 bases; junction bases outside the gene matches: 14. This CDR3 is CASSLIVGGADLAFF. Written as DNA, the CDR3 is TGTGCCAGCAGCTTAATTGTAGGGGGCGCGGACTTGGCTTTCTTT.

The V call is TRBV12-5, the J call TRBJ2-2; 9 nucleotides match TRBD1. Trimming removed 1 base from V and 7 bases from J; junction bases left unmatched: 4. CDR3 size: 15 residues. CDR1 and CDR2 from the germline V gene are LGHNT and FRNRAP. This chain's CDR3 is CASGLGGQGVGELFF. In DNA, the CDR3 is TGTGCTAGTGGTTTGGGGGGACAGGGTGTCGGGGAGCTGTTTTTT. Full variable domain (remainder filled in from reference TRBV12-5 and TRBJ2-2): DARVTQTPRHKVTEMGQEVTMRCQPILGHNTVFWYRQTMMQGLELLAYFRNRAPLDDSGMPKDRFSAEMPDATLATLKIQPSEPRDSAVYFCASGLGGQGVGELFFGEGSRLTVL.

This clonotype was found a few times. The V and J genes are TRBV7-9 and TRBJ1-4; TRBD1 agrees at 7 bases. V lost 6 bases, J lost 7 bases, and 14 bases stayed unmatched. The CDR3 sequence is 16 residues long. Germline loops: CDR1 SEHNR, CDR2 FQNEAQ (reference sequence). The CDR3 is CASSTRQGGDSEKLFF. In DNA form, the CDR3 reads TGTGCCAGCAGTACTCGACAGGGAGGGGATAGTGAAAAACTGTTTTTT.

This sequence joins TRBV6-5 and TRBJ1-5; D ambiguous. The V end was cut by 6 bases, the J end by 6 bases, with 12 bases between. This CDR3 spans 13 amino acids. Per the germline V gene, CDR1 is MNHEY and CDR2 is SVGAGI. CDR3 nucleotides: TGTGCCAGCAGGCTAGGGAGATTTCAGCCCCAGCATTTT. It codes for CASRLGRFQPQHF.

The chain couples TRBV5-6 to TRBJ2-7; D gene ambiguous. The V gene lost 4 bases and the J gene lost 3 bases, with 17 bases spanning the gap. CDR3 size: 15 residues. CDR1 and CDR2 from the germline V gene are SGHDT and YYEEEE. The CDR3 DNA is TGTGCCAGCAGCCTGACAACATTAAACCACTACGAGCAGTACTTC. Residues: CASSLTTLNHYEQYF. Full variable domain (outside the CDR3, taken from reference TRBV5-6 and TRBJ2-7): DAGVTQSPTHLIKTRGQQVTLRCSPKSGHDTVSWYQQALGQGPQFIFQYYEEEERQRGNFPDRFSGHQFPNYSSELNVNALLLGDSALYLCASSLTTLNHYEQYFGPGTRLTVT.

The chain combines TRBV7-6 with TRBJ2-7; 7 positions agree with TRBD1. CDR3 length equals 15 residues. Looked up from germline, CDR1 is SGHVS and CDR2 is FNYEAQ. V lost 4 bases, J lost 3 bases, and 9 bases stayed unmatched. CDR3 sequence: CASSSKQGTDYEQYF. CDR3 coding DNA: TGTGCCAGCAGCTCCAAACAGGGGACGGACTACGAGCAGTACTTC.

This clonotype was recorded a few times. V usage is TRBV14 and J usage is TRBJ1-1; 7 bases agree with TRBD1. This CDR3 has 13 residues. With V trimmed by 6 bases and J by 4 bases, 5 bases remained unmatched. CDR1 and CDR2 from the germline V gene are SGHDN and FVKESK. The CDR3 DNA sequence: TGTGCCAGCAGGCAGACAGGGACCACTGAAGCTTTCTTT. This codes for CASRQTGTTEAFF.

This chain joins TRBV20-1 and TRBJ1-2; D may be TRBD1 (6 bases). V was trimmed by 2 bases and J by 5 bases, leaving 18 bases between them. The CDR3 spans 15 residues. Germline lookup yields CDR1 DFQATT and CDR2 SNEGSKA (reference sequence). CDR3 sequence reads: CSARLSGGLGYGYTF. The CDR3 nucleotides are TGCAGTGCTAGACTTAGCGGGGGCCTAGGTTATGGCTACACCTTC.

The chain couples TRBV20-1 to TRBJ2-7; D is possibly TRBD1 (5 bases). The CDR3 has 15 residues. Germline V gene data show CDR1 as DFQATT and CDR2 as SNEGSKA (reference sequence). Trimming shortened V by 5 bases and J by 0 bases, and 17 bases separated the two germline ends. The CDR3 loop is CSAPWGTANSYEQYF. Written as DNA, the CDR3 is TGCAGTGCTCCCTGGGGCACCGCCAACTCCTACGAGCAGTACTTC.

The chain links TRBV4-1 to TRBJ2-2; D not resolved. Trimming took 0 bases from V and 1 from J, leaving 9 bases between them. The CDR3 covers 16 residues. Per germline, CDR1 MGHRA and CDR2 YSYEKL. CDR3 amino acids: CASSQDQTLNTGELFF. CDR3 in DNA: TGCGCCAGCAGCCAAGATCAAACGTTGAACACCGGGGAGCTGTTTTTT.

This clonotype was counted ten times or more. This chain connects TRBV6-1 to TRBJ1-1; a possible D gene is TRBD1 (5 bases). There are 15 residues in the CDR3. V gave up 4 bases and J gave up 2 bases, with 14 bases separating them. Germline loops: CDR1 MNHNS, CDR2 SASEGT. The CDR3 here is CASSVRGTFNTEAFF. CDR3 in DNA: TGTGCCAGCAGTGTTCGGGGGACTTTCAACACTGAAGCTTTCTTT.

Only a few counts were recorded for this clonotype. The gene calls are TRBV15 and TRBJ1-5, with TRBD1 matching 7 bases. The CDR3 runs to 15 residues. Trimming at V came to 0 bases and at J to 8 bases, leaving 7 bases not matched to a gene. Germline V gene sequence: CDR1 LNHNV, CDR2 YYDKDF (reference sequence). The CDR3 nucleotides are TGTGCCACCAGCAGAGAGACAGGGCGGGTTGAGCCCCAGCATTTT. Translating gives CATSRETGRVEPQHF.

The chain is built from TRBV12-3 or TRBV12-4 and TRBJ2-5; 7 bases fit TRBD2. V was pared by 5 bases and J by 1 base, with 19 bases of the junction left unmatched. The CDR3 length is 19 residues. CDR3 sequence: CASSDASWVLAVFQETQYF. In DNA, the CDR3 is TGTGCCAGCAGTGACGCCTCATGGGTTCTAGCGGTATTCCAAGAGACCCAGTACTTC.

V is TRBV6-2 or TRBV6-3 and J is TRBJ2-1; TRBD1 agrees at 11 bases. The CDR3 spans 15 residues. Unmatched junction bases numbered 8, after V lost 6 bases and J lost 7 bases. Per germline, CDR1 MNHEY and CDR2 SVGEGT. DNA of the CDR3: TGTGCCAGCAGGCCTCAGGGACAGGGGGAAAATGAGCAGTTCTTC. This encodes CASRPQGQGENEQFF.

This clonotype has more than one count but fewer than ten. This chain joins TRBV28 and TRBJ2-1, with D maybe TRBD1 (5 bases). CDR3 length: 16 amino acids. Trimming cost V 2 bases and J 4 bases, with 15 bases left between them. Germline V lookup: CDR1 MDHEN, CDR2 SYDVKM. The CDR3 DNA reads as TGTGCCAGCAGTTTAAAGGGGCCCTCCTATTACAATGAGCAGTTCTTC. Its protein is CASSLKGPSYYNEQFF.

In its sample, this clonotype was seen a few times. This sequence joins TRBV6-5 and TRBJ2-5, with D unclear. The ends were cut back, 2 bases at V and 5 bases at J, with 9 bases in the middle. CDR3 length equals 13 residues. Looked up from germline, CDR1 is MNHEY and CDR2 is SVGAGI. CDR3 loop: CASSYGRLETQYF. The CDR3 DNA sequence: TGTGCCAGCAGTTACGGACGACTGGAGACCCAGTACTTC.

Concerning this clonotype: One junction end does not reproduce the germline sequence, and a read error may be involved. The chain links TRBV6-5 to TRBJ2-1; no definite D call. Per germline, CDR1 MNHEY and CDR2 SVGAGI. There are 12 residues in the CDR3. CDR3 loop: CACSSDSNEQFF. For the CDR3, the DNA is TGTGCCTGCAGTTCCGATAGCAATGAGCAGTTCTTC.

This chain links TRBV27 with TRBJ1-5; D unclear. This CDR3 has 14 amino acids. Deletions cut 3 bases from V and 6 bases from J, with 12 bases between. The germline CDR1 and CDR2 sequences are MNHEY and SMNVEV (reference sequence). The CDR3 reads CASSLESTLQPQHF. CDR3 bases: TGTGCCAGCAGTTTGGAGTCTACCCTTCAGCCCCAGCATTTT.

The gene calls are TRBV3-1 and TRBJ2-1, with 13 bases matching TRBD2. Germline V gene lookup returns CDR1 LGHDT and CDR2 YNNKEL (reference sequence). The J segment lost 3 bases and the V segment lost 6 bases, leaving 17 bases of the junction unmatched. CDR3 size: 20 residues. Here the CDR3 DNA reads TGTGCCAGCAGGCAATCTCCGGGACTAGCGGGGACCGCTATCTACAATGAGCAGTTCTTC. Translation: CASRQSPGLAGTAIYNEQFF.

In this sample, this clonotype turned up once. The chain combines TRBV11-2 with TRBJ1-2, with D hard to call. V lost 4 bases, J lost 3 bases, and 12 bases lay in between. CDR3 length equals 14 residues. Germline-derived CDR1 and CDR2 are SGHAT and FQNNGV. CDR3 sequence reads: CASSSLRQYYGYTF. In DNA form, the CDR3 reads TGTGCCAGCAGCTCACTACGGCAGTACTATGGCTACACCTTC. Complete variable domain (other parts from reference TRBV11-2 and TRBJ1-2): EAGVAQSPRYKIIEKRQSVAFWCNPISGHATLYWYQQILGQGPKLLIQFQNNGVVDDSQLPKDRFSAERLKGVDSTLKIQPAKLEDSAVYLCASSSLRQYYGYTFGSGTRLTVV.

The J gene is TRBJ1-1, the V gene TRBV20-1; 9 positions match TRBD1. Germline lookup yields CDR1 DFQATT and CDR2 SNEGSKA (reference sequence). After removal of 5 bases from V and 5 bases from J, the junction contained 9 bases not matched to a gene. This CDR3 region has 14 residues. The CDR3 DNA sequence: TGCAGTGCTCCCTACGACAGGGGGAGAACTGAAGCTTTCTTT. It is translated as CSAPYDRGRTEAFF.